The 5 T cell receptor beta chains given below trace back to one sample, sequenced in a study of beta chain features in type 1 diabetes. These TCRs are of unknown antigen specificity. Study-level findings and limits: All four CD4+ subsets of Type 1 diabetes patients contained TCRB CDR3s that were moderately but significantly shorter.

The whole isolated RNA underwent reverse transcription, so sequencing captured expressed TCRB transcripts. Sequenced by immunoSEQ multiplex PCR; TCRdb stores in-frame clones only, minus some. The sample consists of about 710,000 clones, 11% to 15% of them appearing once. Material for sequencing was naive CD4+ T cells from blood. These receptors originate from a man between 18 and 29 years old with type 1 diabetes.

As to this clone: This specimen includes other DNA sequences encoding the same CDR3. The gene calls are TRBV5-1 and TRBJ2-5, with D tentatively TRBD2 (6 bases). The germline V gene encodes CDR1 SGHRS and CDR2 YFSETQ. V was shortened by 0 bases and J by 5 bases, with 8 bases between the two germline ends. This CDR3 is built from 13 residues. The CDR3 bases are TGCGCCAGCAGCTTGGGACTAGAGGAGACCCAGTACTTC. It is translated as CASSLGLEETQYF.

CDR3 DNA sequence: TGTGCCAGCCGTGGGACAGGGGGCACCGACGAGCAGTACTTC. It translates to CASRGTGGTDEQYF. This rearrangement joins TRBV7-9 to TRBJ2-7; TRBD1 matches at 12 bases. Unmatched junction bases numbered 7, after V lost 8 bases and J lost 5 bases. The V gene's germline CDR1 is SEHNR and CDR2 FQNEAQ (reference sequence). The CDR3 has 14 residues.

V is TRBV30 and J is TRBJ2-1; 8 bases agree with TRBD1. V dropped 7 bases and J dropped 1; count of bases not matched to a gene: 3. The CDR3 is 13 amino acids. The germline V gene encodes CDR1 GTSNPN and CDR2 SVGIG (reference sequence). The DNA of the CDR3 is TGTGCCTCCCGGACAGGGTCCTACAATGAGCAGTTCTTC. As protein: CASRTGSYNEQFF.

This sequence joins TRBV10-1 and TRBJ2-5; tentatively, D is TRBD1 or TRBD2 (7 bases each). The germline gives CDR1 WNHNN, CDR2 SYGVQD (reference sequence). The CDR3 sequence is 14 residues long. V was pared by 3 bases and J by 5 bases, with 13 bases between. CDR3: CASSEQGRAETQYF. The CDR3 nucleotides are TGCGCCAGCAGTGAACAGGGGAGGGCCGAGACCCAGTACTTC.

This clone was picked up a small number of times. The chain links TRBV29-1 to TRBJ2-5; 9 bases match TRBD1. The CDR3 contains 12 residues. Losses at the gene ends were 7 bases for V and 5 bases for J; bases not matched to a gene: 5. Per the germline V gene, CDR1 is SQVTM and CDR2 is ANQGSEA. As DNA, the CDR3 is TGCAGCGCTGGACAGGGGTTGGAGACCCAGTACTTC. It encodes CSAGQGLETQYF.